Listed below are T cell receptor beta chains from one sample, sequenced in a study of human T cells and chemical hapten exposure. MiXCR, run by TCRdb on the RACE reads, gives a single entry per CDR3 protein. The sample yields about 190,000 distinct CDR3 sequences, under 25% seen once. Source: whole blood, taken in connection with sensitization to the hapten diphenylcyclopropenone (DPC). The receptors were gathered from a middle-aged woman with alopecia areata. Some clones in this sample may be carry-over from other donors' samples. Each CDR3 is given with its conserved first and last residue. D genes are given only for firm matches. Clone size is not always given. Where it is, it says once, few, many or a class for expanded clones.

len: 13; d_gene: .; abundance: .; j_gene: TRBJ2-3; v_gene: TRBV7-2; CDR3nt: TGTGCCAGCAGCCTTACAGGCACAGATACGCAGTATTTT; CDR3aa: CASSLTGTDTQYF
len: 14; d_gene: TRBD1; abundance: .; j_gene: TRBJ1-4; v_gene: TRBV29-1; CDR3nt: TGCAGCGTTGAAACAGGGGGAGTTAATGAAAAACTGTTTTTT; CDR3aa: CSVETGGVNEKLFF
len: 14; d_gene: TRBD1; abundance: few; j_gene: TRBJ2-5; v_gene: TRBV5-1; CDR3nt: TGCGCCAGCAGTTCGGGGACAGACCAAGAGACCCAGTACTTC; CDR3aa: CASSSGTDQETQYF
len: 15; d_gene: TRBD2; abundance: once; j_gene: TRBJ2-1; v_gene: TRBV10-3; CDR3nt: TGTGCCATCAGTGAGTCACTAGCGAGGGCAAATGAGCAGTTCTTC; CDR3aa: CAISESLARANEQFF
len: 11; d_gene: .; abundance: few; j_gene: TRBJ2-7; v_gene: TRBV7-9; CDR3nt: TGTGCCAGCAGCTCCTGGGACGAGCAGTACTTC; CDR3aa: CASSSWDEQYF
len: 18; d_gene: TRBD1; abundance: .; j_gene: TRBJ2-7; v_gene: TRBV4-2; CDR3nt: TGTGCCAGCAGCTCCGGGACAGGGGGCCGAATAATCTCCTACGAGCAGTACTTC; CDR3aa: CASSSGTGGRIISYEQYF
len: 15; d_gene: TRBD1; abundance: .; j_gene: TRBJ2-7; v_gene: TRBV6-2/TRBV6-3; CDR3nt: TGTGCCAGCAGTTACTACCGGGACAGGGCGGTCGAGCAGTACTTC; CDR3aa: CASSYYRDRAVEQYF
len: 12; d_gene: .; abundance: many; j_gene: TRBJ2-4; v_gene: TRBV5-8; CDR3nt: TGTGCCAGCAGACTCGCTGGAAACATTCAGTACTTC; CDR3aa: CASRLAGNIQYF
len: 15; d_gene: .; abundance: .; j_gene: TRBJ1-6; v_gene: TRBV9; CDR3nt: TGTGCCAGCAGCGGAACAGGGAACTATAATTCACCCCTCCACTTT; CDR3aa: CASSGTGNYNSPLHF
len: 14; d_gene: TRBD2; abundance: .; j_gene: TRBJ2-3; v_gene: TRBV5-1; CDR3nt: TGCGCCAGCAGCCTCACTAGCGGGAGTTCTACGCAGTATTTT; CDR3aa: CASSLTSGSSTQYF
len: 14; d_gene: .; abundance: .; j_gene: TRBJ2-2; v_gene: TRBV12-3/TRBV12-4; CDR3nt: TGTGCCAGCAGTTTCCAGGGTTTGGCCGGGGAGCTGTTTTTT; CDR3aa: CASSFQGLAGELFF
len: 11; d_gene: .; abundance: .; j_gene: TRBJ2-7; v_gene: TRBV6-2/TRBV6-3; CDR3nt: TGTGCCAGCAGTCAGCACTACGAGCAGTACTTC; CDR3aa: CASSQHYEQYF
len: 13; d_gene: .; abundance: few; j_gene: TRBJ2-2; v_gene: TRBV7-6; CDR3nt: TGTGCCAGCAGCTTAGGAGTAGGAGGGGAGCTGTTTTTT; CDR3aa: CASSLGVGGELFF
len: 15; d_gene: .; abundance: few; j_gene: TRBJ2-1; v_gene: TRBV5-1; CDR3nt: TGCGCCAGCAGCCCGGACTCCCACTCCTACAATGAGCAGTTCTTC; CDR3aa: CASSPDSHSYNEQFF
len: 20; d_gene: TRBD2; abundance: .; j_gene: TRBJ2-3; v_gene: TRBV11-1; CDR3nt: TGTGCCAGCAGCCTAGGAGGGACTAGCGGGAGGGCCTCCTTCACAGATACGCAGTATTTT; CDR3aa: CASSLGGTSGRASFTDTQYF
len: 18; d_gene: .; abundance: .; j_gene: TRBJ1-4; v_gene: TRBV5-6; CDR3nt: TGTGCCAGCAGCTCTTATTCCACCCCCCGGCGAACTAATGAAAAACTGTTTTTT; CDR3aa: CASSSYSTPRRTNEKLFF
len: 13; d_gene: TRBD1; abundance: .; j_gene: TRBJ2-1; v_gene: TRBV9; CDR3nt: TGTGCCAGCAGCGTAGGGGGACAGAACGAGCAGTTCTTC; CDR3aa: CASSVGGQNEQFF
len: 14; d_gene: .; abundance: .; j_gene: TRBJ2-7; v_gene: TRBV10-3; CDR3nt: TGTGCCATCAGTGAGTCCGGGGGCCCCTACGAGCAGTACTTC; CDR3aa: CAISESGGPYEQYF
len: 15; d_gene: .; abundance: many; j_gene: TRBJ2-6; v_gene: TRBV4-3; CDR3nt: TGCGCCAGCAGGGGTAGGTCCTCTGGGGCCAACGTCCTGACTTTC; CDR3aa: CASRGRSSGANVLTF
len: 13; d_gene: TRBD1; abundance: many; j_gene: TRBJ1-6; v_gene: TRBV7-2; CDR3nt: TGTGCCAGCCGGGGACAGGGGAACTCACCCCTCCACTTT; CDR3aa: CASRGQGNSPLHF
len: 14; d_gene: TRBD1; abundance: .; j_gene: TRBJ2-7; v_gene: TRBV28; CDR3nt: TGTGCCAGCCAGACCGGGACAGGAACCCACGAGCAGTACTTC; CDR3aa: CASQTGTGTHEQYF
len: 14; d_gene: .; abundance: few; j_gene: TRBJ1-2; v_gene: TRBV20-1; CDR3nt: TGCAGTGCCGTAGGGGGTCTGATGGACTATGGCTACACCTTC; CDR3aa: CSAVGGLMDYGYTF
len: 16; d_gene: .; abundance: many; j_gene: TRBJ1-4; v_gene: TRBV4-3; CDR3nt: TGCGCCAGCAGCCAAGGAGGGTCGAGGTTTAATGAAAAACTGTTTTTT; CDR3aa: CASSQGGSRFNEKLFF
len: 13; d_gene: .; abundance: few; j_gene: TRBJ2-7; v_gene: TRBV6-5; CDR3nt: TGTGCCAGCACCCCGGGTAGCTCCTACGAGCAGTACTTC; CDR3aa: CASTPGSSYEQYF
len: 13; d_gene: .; abundance: .; j_gene: TRBJ2-7; v_gene: TRBV6-2/TRBV6-3; CDR3nt: TGTGCCAGCAGTCCGACACGGCACTACGAGCAGTACTTC; CDR3aa: CASSPTRHYEQYF
len: 15; d_gene: TRBD1; abundance: few; j_gene: TRBJ2-3; v_gene: TRBV7-2; CDR3nt: TGTGCCAGCAGCTCCGCCGGGACAGGGGTAGATACGCAGTATTTT; CDR3aa: CASSSAGTGVDTQYF
len: 12; d_gene: TRBD1; abundance: .; j_gene: TRBJ2-1; v_gene: TRBV28; CDR3nt: TGTGCCAGCAACGGACAGGGAACTAGGGCGTTTTTC; CDR3aa: CASNGQGTRAFF
len: 14; d_gene: .; abundance: .; j_gene: TRBJ1-1; v_gene: TRBV28; CDR3nt: TGTGCCAGCAGTTTATACCAGGGCTCCCCTGAAGCTTTCTTT; CDR3aa: CASSLYQGSPEAFF
len: 16; d_gene: TRBD2; abundance: .; j_gene: TRBJ2-3; v_gene: TRBV20-1; CDR3nt: TGCAGTGCTAGAGGGGCGGGAGTTCTGGGCCCAGATACGCAGTATTTT; CDR3aa: CSARGAGVLGPDTQYF
len: 21; d_gene: TRBD1; abundance: .; j_gene: TRBJ2-7; v_gene: TRBV27; CDR3nt: TGTGCCAGCAGTTTAAGTATACGGGACCATTTCAGGGGACAGTCCATCTTTGGGCAGTACTTC; CDR3aa: CASSLSIRDHFRGQSIFGQYF
len: 15; d_gene: .; abundance: .; j_gene: TRBJ2-3; v_gene: TRBV16; CDR3nt: TGTGCCAGCAGCCAATCCCGAGCGAGCACAGATACGCAGTATTTT; CDR3aa: CASSQSRASTDTQYF
len: 16; d_gene: .; abundance: few; j_gene: TRBJ2-7; v_gene: TRBV29-1; CDR3nt: TGCAGCGTTCTAGGTGCGGGCCAGGGTAAGACCTACGAGCAGTACTTC; CDR3aa: CSVLGAGQGKTYEQYF
len: 15; d_gene: .; abundance: .; j_gene: TRBJ1-5; v_gene: TRBV28; CDR3nt: TGTGCCAGCAGTTTAAGGGGAGGGTTCGAACAGCCCCAGCATTTT; CDR3aa: CASSLRGGFEQPQHF
len: 15; d_gene: TRBD1; abundance: few; j_gene: TRBJ1-6; v_gene: TRBV10-3; CDR3nt: TGTGCCATCAGAGGCCAGGGGGAGGAGAATTCACCCCTCCACTTT; CDR3aa: CAIRGQGEENSPLHF
len: 15; d_gene: .; abundance: few; j_gene: TRBJ2-5; v_gene: TRBV24-1; CDR3nt: TGTGCCACCAGTGATTTGCGGGACGGGAGTGAGACCCAGTACTTC; CDR3aa: CATSDLRDGSETQYF
len: 16; d_gene: .; abundance: .; j_gene: TRBJ1-2; v_gene: TRBV6-6; CDR3nt: TGTGCCAGCAGTTACTATATCCTCATTGGTGGAAGGGGCTACACCTTC; CDR3aa: CASSYYILIGGRGYTF
len: 12; d_gene: .; abundance: few; j_gene: TRBJ1-4; v_gene: TRBV30; CDR3nt: TGTGCCTCATTCGCGGCTAATGAAAAACTGTTTTTT; CDR3aa: CASFAANEKLFF
len: 12; d_gene: .; abundance: .; j_gene: TRBJ1-5; v_gene: TRBV29-1; CDR3nt: TGCAGCGTTTCGGATGTGGGGCAGCCCCAGCATTTT; CDR3aa: CSVSDVGQPQHF
len: 14; d_gene: TRBD1; abundance: few; j_gene: TRBJ1-6; v_gene: TRBV28; CDR3nt: TGTGCCATCCTACAGGGGACCTATAATTCACCCCTCCACTTT; CDR3aa: CAILQGTYNSPLHF
len: 19; d_gene: .; abundance: .; j_gene: TRBJ2-5; v_gene: TRBV11-2; CDR3nt: TGTGCCAGCAGCTCCAGTTTGGGGCAGGGAAATATACACCAAGAGACCCAGTACTTC; CDR3aa: CASSSSLGQGNIHQETQYF
len: 16; d_gene: .; abundance: .; j_gene: TRBJ2-5; v_gene: TRBV4-2; CDR3nt: TGTGCCAGCAGCCAAGGGGCAGCGGGTCTCCAAGAGACCCAGTACTTC; CDR3aa: CASSQGAAGLQETQYF
len: 17; d_gene: .; abundance: .; j_gene: TRBJ2-3; v_gene: TRBV11-2; CDR3nt: TGTGCCAGCAGCTTAGGTATCTCAGGGGACCACACAGATACGCAGTATTTT; CDR3aa: CASSLGISGDHTDTQYF
len: 16; d_gene: TRBD2; abundance: .; j_gene: TRBJ2-1; v_gene: TRBV4-2; CDR3nt: TGTGCCAGCAGCCAAGATTCTAGCGGGAAGCCGGGTGAGCAGTTCTTC; CDR3aa: CASSQDSSGKPGEQFF
len: 14; d_gene: .; abundance: .; j_gene: TRBJ2-1; v_gene: TRBV12-3/TRBV12-4; CDR3nt: TGTGCCAGCAGTGCCGTCAGTGCTGAAAATGAGCAGTTCTTC; CDR3aa: CASSAVSAENEQFF
len: 11; d_gene: .; abundance: few; j_gene: TRBJ2-7; v_gene: TRBV5-6; CDR3nt: TGTGCCAGCAGCTATACTCGGGAGCAGTACTTC; CDR3aa: CASSYTREQYF
len: 16; d_gene: TRBD1; abundance: many; j_gene: TRBJ2-7; v_gene: TRBV4-2; CDR3nt: TGTGCCAGCAGCCAAGCCCCCGGACAGGGAGGCTACGAGCAGTACTTC; CDR3aa: CASSQAPGQGGYEQYF
len: 14; d_gene: TRBD2; abundance: .; j_gene: TRBJ2-3; v_gene: TRBV20-1; CDR3nt: TGCAGTGCTAGATTAGCGGGAGAGGGAGATACGCAGTATTTT; CDR3aa: CSARLAGEGDTQYF
len: 17; d_gene: TRBD1; abundance: few; j_gene: TRBJ2-7; v_gene: TRBV7-9; CDR3nt: TGTGCCAGCAGCTTAGTCTTTTCGGCAGGGGGCTTATACGAGCAGTACTTC; CDR3aa: CASSLVFSAGGLYEQYF
len: 17; d_gene: .; abundance: few; j_gene: TRBJ2-3; v_gene: TRBV21-1; CDR3nt: TGTGCCAGCAGCAAAGCTCCTAGCGGGAGTCCCACAGATACGCAGTATTTT; CDR3aa: CASSKAPSGSPTDTQYF
len: 17; d_gene: .; abundance: few; j_gene: TRBJ2-7; v_gene: TRBV28; CDR3nt: TGTGCCAGCAGGCCAAATCCCGGGACCCCGTACGCCTACGAGCAGTACTTC; CDR3aa: CASRPNPGTPYAYEQYF
len: 14; d_gene: .; abundance: few; j_gene: TRBJ2-1; v_gene: TRBV24-1; CDR3nt: TGTGCCACCAGTGATCTAAACCCGGGGGAGGAGCAGTTCTTC; CDR3aa: CATSDLNPGEEQFF
len: 16; d_gene: TRBD2; abundance: .; j_gene: TRBJ2-1; v_gene: TRBV4-2; CDR3nt: TGTGCCAGCAGCGTAGACCTAGCGGGGTCCTACAATGAGCAGTTCTTC; CDR3aa: CASSVDLAGSYNEQFF
len: 15; d_gene: TRBD2; abundance: .; j_gene: TRBJ2-2; v_gene: TRBV6-5; CDR3nt: TGTGCCAGCAGGGAAGCGGGAGGGCCTTCCGGGGAGCTGTTTTTT; CDR3aa: CASREAGGPSGELFF
len: 14; d_gene: .; abundance: .; j_gene: TRBJ2-2; v_gene: TRBV4-2; CDR3nt: TGTGCCATTGCTCGGGAAAGGCACACCGGGGAGCTGTTTTTT; CDR3aa: CAIARERHTGELFF
len: 13; d_gene: .; abundance: few; j_gene: TRBJ2-1; v_gene: TRBV29-1; CDR3nt: TGCAGCGTTGCCAGGGGGGATCGAAATGAGCAGTTCTTC; CDR3aa: CSVARGDRNEQFF
len: 13; d_gene: .; abundance: few; j_gene: TRBJ2-7; v_gene: TRBV25-1; CDR3nt: TGTGCCAGCAGTCGCCCGAACTCCTACGAGCAGTACTTC; CDR3aa: CASSRPNSYEQYF
len: 13; d_gene: TRBD2; abundance: .; j_gene: TRBJ2-7; v_gene: TRBV20-1; CDR3nt: TGCAGTGCTCCCCGGGAGGTTTCCTACGAGCAGTACTTC; CDR3aa: CSAPREVSYEQYF
len: 14; d_gene: TRBD1; abundance: few; j_gene: TRBJ2-5; v_gene: TRBV12-3/TRBV12-4; CDR3nt: TGTGCCAGCAGTCCTCGGGACAGGGGGGCGACCCAGTACTTC; CDR3aa: CASSPRDRGATQYF
len: 19; d_gene: .; abundance: few; j_gene: TRBJ2-1; v_gene: TRBV11-2; CDR3nt: TGTGCCAGCAGCTTAGATCCCCCCACACTTGTAGGTGGATACAATGAGCAGTTCTTC; CDR3aa: CASSLDPPTLVGGYNEQFF
len: 13; d_gene: TRBD1; abundance: .; j_gene: TRBJ2-7; v_gene: TRBV7-2; CDR3nt: TGTGCCAGCAGCTCCTCACGACAGGGGCGAGAGTACTTC; CDR3aa: CASSSSRQGREYF